This TCR beta chain was retrieved from a study of cytomegalovirus exposure and HLA in healthy donors. There are 16 residues in the CDR3. The V gene end was trimmed by 2 bases and the J gene end by 1 base; junction bases not matched to a gene: 1. Germline CDR1 reads LNHDA; CDR2 reads SQIVND (reference sequence). 13 Jbeta primers and 60 Vbeta primers were used for the PCR. The assay was immunoSEQ multiplex PCR, and TCRdb's table has in-frame clones only and misses some. The sample shows some 130,000 clones, about 9.2% of them seen only once. This clone was recorded a few times. Sequenced material: PBMCs. V is TRBV19 and J is TRBJ2-2; 10 bases are shared with TRBD2. This clonotype was sampled from a woman in her thirties or forties in good health and CMV-seropositive. CDR3 coding DNA: TGTGCCAGTAGTATACTAGCGGGGGTGAACACCGGGGAGCTGTTTTTT. Its protein product is CASSILAGVNTGELFF.